This TCR beta chain was recorded in a study of control samples from healthy donors and cancer patients. The protocol was immunoSEQ multiplex PCR, while the TCRdb copy is restricted to in-frame clones and leaves out a portion. The sample carries roughly 120,000 clones, about 95% recorded once. The CDR3 length is 16 residues. Germline V gene lookup returns CDR1 MGHDK and CDR2 SYGVNS. V dropped 6 bases and J dropped 4 bases, with 18 bases sitting between them. This sequence was found in a man aged 25 to 40 in good health. The chain recombines TRBV25-1 with TRBJ1-4; a weak D match, TRBD1 (6 bases). The sequencing input was blood. The CDR3 coding sequence is TGTGCCAGCAGGGCCGGGGGCCTCGCCTTTAATGAAAAACTGTTTTTT. Amino acids: CASRAGGLAFNEKLFF.